A selection of T cell receptor beta chains follows, all from one sample in a study of shared clonotypes between healthy human individuals. The table came from immunoSEQ multiplex PCR; TCRdb's copy has only in-frame clones and leaves some out. The sample comprises roughly 500,000 clones, approximately 94% of which are singletons, and about 0.064% rests with the top ten. Sequenced material: naive CD4+ T cells sorted from blood. Source of these receptors: a woman in her 30s in good health. Both conserved end residues are part of each CDR3. D genes are given only for firm matches.

v_call: TRBV7-2; d_call: -; j_call: TRBJ1-5; cdr3_aa: CASSTGQGQPQHF; cdr3_nt: TGTGCCAGCAGCACAGGGCAAGGACAGCCCCAGCATTTT
v_call: TRBV18; d_call: TRBD2; j_call: TRBJ2-7; cdr3_aa: CASSPPGAGGYEQYF; cdr3_nt: TGTGCCAGCTCACCTCCAGGAGCGGGAGGCTACGAGCAGTACTTC
v_call: TRBV28; d_call: -; j_call: TRBJ1-2; cdr3_aa: CASSPRRGYTF; cdr3_nt: TGTGCCAGCAGTCCGCGGCGTGGCTACACCTTC
v_call: TRBV28; d_call: TRBD1; j_call: TRBJ1-6; cdr3_aa: CASSFGTGSSPLHF; cdr3_nt: TGTGCCAGCAGTTTTGGGACAGGGAGTTCACCCCTCCACTTT
v_call: TRBV25-1; d_call: -; j_call: TRBJ2-2; cdr3_aa: CASSERGQANTGELFF; cdr3_nt: TGTGCCAGCAGTGAAAGAGGACAAGCGAACACCGGGGAGCTGTTTTTT
v_call: TRBV11-2; d_call: -; j_call: TRBJ2-1; cdr3_aa: CASSLVYAANEQFF; cdr3_nt: TGTGCCAGCAGCTTAGTTTATGCAGCCAATGAGCAGTTCTTC
v_call: TRBV6-4; d_call: TRBD2; j_call: TRBJ2-3; cdr3_aa: CASSEQPGTSGLDTQYF; cdr3_nt: TGTGCCAGCAGTGAGCAACCCGGGACTAGCGGGTTAGATACGCAGTATTTT
v_call: TRBV10-1; d_call: -; j_call: TRBJ2-1; cdr3_aa: CASSEVENEQFF; cdr3_nt: TGCGCCAGCAGTGAGGTTGAGAATGAGCAGTTCTTC
v_call: TRBV30; d_call: -; j_call: TRBJ2-2; cdr3_aa: CAWSRGSGELFF; cdr3_nt: TGTGCCTGGAGTCGGGGGTCCGGGGAGCTGTTTTTT
v_call: TRBV5-1; d_call: TRBD2; j_call: TRBJ2-7; cdr3_aa: CASSLAGTSPLEQYF; cdr3_nt: TGCGCCAGCAGCTTGGCCGGGACTAGCCCCTTAGAGCAGTACTTC
v_call: TRBV29-1; d_call: -; j_call: TRBJ1-5; cdr3_aa: CSGGGGPNQPQHF; cdr3_nt: TGCAGCGGAGGGGGGGGCCCCAATCAGCCCCAGCATTTT
v_call: TRBV7-8; d_call: TRBD1; j_call: TRBJ1-3; cdr3_aa: CASSLGRTGLSGNTIYF; cdr3_nt: TGTGCCAGCAGCTTAGGGCGGACAGGCCTTTCTGGAAACACCATATATTTT
v_call: TRBV7-3; d_call: -; j_call: TRBJ2-5; cdr3_aa: CASSARDGETQYF; cdr3_nt: TGTGCCAGCAGCGCCCGGGACGGAGAGACCCAGTACTTC
v_call: TRBV6-1; d_call: -; j_call: TRBJ2-1; cdr3_aa: CASSEGSGVSNNEQFF; cdr3_nt: TGTGCCAGCAGTGAAGGATCGGGAGTATCGAACAATGAGCAGTTCTTC
v_call: TRBV5-1; d_call: -; j_call: TRBJ1-5; cdr3_aa: CASSLGGSEDQPQHF; cdr3_nt: TGCGCCAGCAGCTTAGGGGGTTCCGAGGATCAGCCCCAGCATTTT
v_call: TRBV4-2; d_call: -; j_call: TRBJ2-3; cdr3_aa: CASSASLEGIYTQYF; cdr3_nt: TGTGCCAGCAGCGCGTCACTAGAGGGGATATATACGCAGTATTTT
v_call: TRBV7-9; d_call: TRBD2; j_call: TRBJ2-1; cdr3_aa: CASSLGREFYNEQFF; cdr3_nt: TGTGCCAGCAGCTTAGGGCGGGAGTTTTACAATGAGCAGTTCTTC
v_call: TRBV6-5; d_call: TRBD2; j_call: TRBJ2-1; cdr3_aa: CASSYPTSGRGREFF; cdr3_nt: TGTGCCAGCAGTTACCCGACTAGCGGGAGAGGTAGGGAGTTCTTC
v_call: TRBV28; d_call: -; j_call: TRBJ1-3; cdr3_aa: CASSLSGSGNTIYF; cdr3_nt: TGTGCCAGCAGTTTATCGGGGTCTGGAAACACCATATATTTT
v_call: TRBV7-9; d_call: -; j_call: TRBJ2-3; cdr3_aa: CASSLARTETTDTQYF; cdr3_nt: TGTGCCAGCAGCTTAGCGCGGACAGAGACGACAGATACGCAGTATTTT
v_call: TRBV28; d_call: TRBD2; j_call: TRBJ2-5; cdr3_aa: CASSLGGLGQETQYF; cdr3_nt: TGTGCCAGCAGTTTAGGAGGACTAGGACAAGAGACCCAGTACTTC
v_call: TRBV7-9; d_call: TRBD1; j_call: TRBJ2-7; cdr3_aa: CASSLAIPGQTYEQYF; cdr3_nt: TGTGCCAGCAGCTTAGCGATTCCGGGACAGACCTACGAGCAGTACTTC
v_call: TRBV2; d_call: -; j_call: TRBJ1-3; cdr3_aa: CASSQDSHSGNTIYF; cdr3_nt: TGTGCCAGCAGTCAGGACTCACACTCTGGAAACACCATATATTTT
v_call: TRBV20-1; d_call: -; j_call: TRBJ1-1; cdr3_aa: CSAEHGSEAFF; cdr3_nt: TGCAGTGCGGAACATGGCTCTGAAGCTTTCTTT
v_call: TRBV27; d_call: -; j_call: TRBJ2-7; cdr3_aa: CASSPRITYEQYF; cdr3_nt: TGTGCCAGCAGTCCACGCATTACCTACGAGCAGTACTTC
v_call: TRBV28; d_call: TRBD2; j_call: TRBJ2-7; cdr3_aa: CASSSPGPATSGSRGLYEQYF; cdr3_nt: TGTGCCAGCAGTTCCCCAGGCCCGGCAACTAGCGGGAGTAGGGGGCTCTACGAGCAGTACTTC
v_call: TRBV5-4; d_call: TRBD1; j_call: TRBJ1-5; cdr3_aa: CASSLVKGGPDSNQPQHF; cdr3_nt: TGTGCCAGCAGCTTGGTCAAAGGGGGCCCGGATAGCAATCAGCCCCAGCATTTT